This T cell receptor beta chain was sequenced during a study of blood T cells in healthy people across ages. Combining a sample-barcoded 5' primer with a J-beta primer mix, a second PCR ran for roughly 6 to 12 cycles. A template-switch adaptor containing 12 random nucleotides labeled each cDNA molecule. TCRdb recomputed calls from the 5' RACE reads with MiXCR, one row per CDR3 protein. The sample includes about 1 million distinct CDR3 sequences, under 55% of them seen just once. Germline V gives CDR1 DFQATT, CDR2 SNEGSKA (reference sequence). Trimming shortened V by 3 bases and J by 7 bases, and 19 bases separated the two germline ends. CDR3 length: 15 residues. This clonotype was counted between two and nine times.

The receptor was isolated from a woman in her sixties in good health. The chain has TRBV20-1 and TRBJ2-4, with D uncertain. The sample comprised blood. CDR3 region: CSASFIDIVGNIQYF. The CDR3 region has the DNA TGCAGTGCTAGCTTCATTGACATTGTGGGGAACATTCAGTACTTC.